The next 25 T cell receptor beta chains were all read from a single sample in a study of blood T cell repertoires in COVID-19. The method was immunoSEQ multiplex PCR; TCRdb's version includes in-frame clones alone and lacks a portion of them. The repertoire holds approximately 210,000 clones, approximately 78% seen once, with about 12% in the top ten. The specimen sequenced was peripheral blood. The receptors were sampled from a woman aged 40 to 49 with acute or convalescent COVID-19.

The chain is built from TRBV25-1 and TRBJ2-2; possible D gene TRBD2, 6 bases. This CDR3 comprises 13 residues. V lost 10 bases and J 1 base, leaving 10 bases between the germline ends. Germline V lookup: CDR1 MGHDK, CDR2 SYGVNS. The CDR3 DNA sequence: TGTGCCACGGGAGACGTGAACACCGGGGAGCTGTTTTTT. It yields the protein CATGDVNTGELFF.

In its sample, this clone was seen many times. The chain carries TRBV24-1 and TRBJ2-7; TRBD2 might be the D (6 bases). The CDR3 covers 14 residues. CDR1 KGHDR and CDR2 SFDVKD come from the germline V gene. Trimming stripped 3 bases from V and 6 bases from J, with 14 bases between. CDR3: CATSDNAGMGEQYF. DNA of the CDR3: TGTGCCACCAGTGATAACGCGGGAATGGGCGAGCAGTACTTC.

The chain joins TRBV5-1 to TRBJ2-3, with D perhaps TRBD1 (6 bases). Trimming took 5 bases from V and 4 from J, leaving 14 bases between them. This CDR3 region has 14 residues. The germline V gene has CDR1 SGHRS and CDR2 YFSETQ. The CDR3 sequence is CASRIPSGADTQYF. In DNA, the CDR3 is TGCGCCAGCAGAATACCCTCAGGGGCAGATACGCAGTATTTT.

The chain recombines TRBV11-3 with TRBJ2-2, with D hard to call. CDR3 length equals 13 residues. Trimming took 4 bases from V and 4 from J, leaving 7 bases between them. Per the germline V gene, CDR1 is SGHNT and CDR2 is YENEEA. Here the CDR3 reads CASSSATTGELFF. The CDR3 DNA reads as TGTGCCAGCAGCTCAGCGACCACCGGGGAGCTGTTTTTT.

This chain joins TRBV18 and TRBJ2-7; possible D gene TRBD1, 6 bases. The CDR3 covers 15 residues. Between the trimmed V and J ends, which lost 5 bases and 2 bases, there was a span of 16 bases. CDR1 and CDR2 (germline): KGHSH, LQKENI. This CDR3 is CASSSPGTRTYEQYF. The CDR3 bases are TGTGCCAGCTCATCTCCCGGGACAAGGACCTACGAGCAGTACTTC.

The chain recombines TRBV30 with TRBJ2-5, with D perhaps matching TRBD1 (6 bases). Germline assignment: CDR1 GTSNPN and CDR2 SVGIG (reference sequence). V was clipped by 0 bases and J by 1 base, with 12 bases between them. CDR3 length: 15 amino acids. In nucleotides, the CDR3 is TGTGCCTGGAGTGTAAGCCCAGGGGTCCAAGAGACCCAGTACTTC. Translating gives CAWSVSPGVQETQYF.

V gene TRBV19 combines with J gene TRBJ2-2; D unresolved. V was clipped by 5 bases and J by 6 bases, with 7 bases between them. Germline CDR1 LNHDA, CDR2 SQIVND (reference sequence). The CDR3 has 12 amino acids. CDR3 loop: CASSSPAGELFF. DNA for the CDR3: TGTGCCAGTAGTTCTCCTGCCGGGGAGCTGTTTTTT. Full variable domain (outside the CDR3, taken from reference TRBV19 and TRBJ2-2): DGGITQSPKYLFRKEGQNVTLSCEQNLNHDAMYWYRQDPGQGLRLIYYSQIVNDFQKGDIAEGYSVSREKKESFPLTVTSAQKNPTAFYLCASSSPAGELFFGEGSRLTVL.

This chain joins TRBV4-3 and TRBJ1-4; D gene unclear. Germline V lookup: CDR1 LGHNA, CDR2 YSLEER. The CDR3 contains 16 residues. V lost 6 bases, J lost 0 bases, and 14 bases lay in between. Written as DNA, the CDR3 is TGCGCCAGCAGTTCGTCTAGCGGCGCAACTAATGAAAAACTGTTTTTT. Translating gives CASSSSSGATNEKLFF.

The rearrangement joins TRBV19 to TRBJ1-1; perhaps TRBD1 as D (6 bases). Germline assignment: CDR1 LNHDA and CDR2 SQIVND (reference sequence). This CDR3 spans 14 amino acids. Trimming removed 5 bases from V and 0 bases from J, with 10 bases in between. CDR3 loop: CASSRTALNTEAFF. The CDR3 bases are TGTGCCAGTAGTCGGACAGCATTGAACACTGAAGCTTTCTTT. Variable domain in full (rest from reference TRBV19 and TRBJ1-1): DGGITQSPKYLFRKEGQNVTLSCEQNLNHDAMYWYRQDPGQGLRLIYYSQIVNDFQKGDIAEGYSVSREKKESFPLTVTSAQKNPTAFYLCASSRTALNTEAFFGQGTRLTVV.

This clone was detected a few times. This sequence joins TRBV10-3 and TRBJ2-1; 8 nucleotides match TRBD2. Germline CDR1 ENHRY, CDR2 SYGVKD. Losses at the gene ends were 10 bases for V and 2 bases for J; bases not matched to a gene: 4. This CDR3 region has 13 residues. Here the CDR3 reads CATRAGAYNEQFF. The CDR3 region has the DNA TGTGCCACAAGAGCGGGAGCCTACAATGAGCAGTTCTTC.

DNA for the CDR3: TGTGCCAGCAGGACTATGGGATTGGGCACTGAAGCTTTCTTT. Translation: CASRTMGLGTEAFF. The chain is built from TRBV6-5 and TRBJ1-1; D unresolved. CDR1 MNHEY and CDR2 SVGAGI come from the germline V gene. The CDR3 is made up of 14 amino acids. Trimming shortened V by 6 bases and J by 4 bases, and 15 bases separated the two germline ends.

The chain joins TRBV30 to TRBJ2-3; the D gene is possibly TRBD2 (5 bases). Germline assignment: CDR1 GTSNPN and CDR2 SVGIG (reference sequence). V was clipped by 0 bases and J by 6 bases, with 13 bases between them. This CDR3 has 14 amino acids. This CDR3 is CAWSVLGLSDTQYF. CDR3 DNA sequence: TGTGCCTGGAGTGTACTTGGACTGTCCGATACGCAGTATTTT.

The V and J genes are TRBV4-1 and TRBJ2-4; 15 bases fit TRBD2. Trimming removed 4 bases from V and 0 bases from J; junction bases left unmatched: 4. The V gene's germline CDR1 is MGHRA and CDR2 YSYEKL. The CDR3 length is 18 residues. CDR3 amino acids: CASSPGLAGGLAKNIQYF. As DNA, the CDR3 is TGCGCCAGCAGCCCGGGACTAGCGGGGGGACTAGCCAAAAACATTCAGTACTTC.

The V and J genes are TRBV30 and TRBJ2-5; TRBD2 matches at 14 bases. The germline V gene encodes CDR1 GTSNPN and CDR2 SVGIG (reference sequence). This CDR3 is built from 16 residues. The V segment lost 3 bases and the J segment 6 bases; nucleotides outside the gene matches: 9. CDR3 in DNA: TGTGCCTGGAGGGGGAAGACTAGCGGGAGGGGACAGACCCAGTACTTC. The encoded protein is CAWRGKTSGRGQTQYF.

The CDR3 DNA reads TGTGCCAGCAGCTTAAAGCCCCAGGGGGCACGGAACACTGAAGCTTTCTTT. Its protein product is CASSLKPQGARNTEAFF. The V gene is TRBV7-3, the J gene TRBJ1-1, with 8 positions matching TRBD1. The trim removed 1 base at V and 1 base at J, leaving 8 bases unmatched. This CDR3 has 17 residues. From germline, CDR1 is SGHTA and CDR2 FQGTGA.

The J gene is TRBJ2-1, the V gene TRBV9, with 8 bases identical to TRBD2. Germline V lookup: CDR1 SGDLS, CDR2 YYNGEE. This CDR3 has 16 residues. V lost 4 bases to trimming and J lost 5 bases; unmatched junction nucleotides: 11. CDR3 nucleotides: TGTGCCAGCAGCTCGAGGACTAGCCGGGACCACAATGAGCAGTTCTTC. Its translation is CASSSRTSRDHNEQFF.

The chain is built from TRBV11-3 and TRBJ2-5, with TRBD2 matching 14 bases. This CDR3 region has 16 residues. V trimming: 4 bases; J trimming: 3 bases; junction bases outside the gene matches: 4. Per the germline V gene, CDR1 is SGHNT and CDR2 is YENEEA. The CDR3 nucleotides are TGTGCCAGCAGCTCACGACTAGCGGGAGGGGAAGAGACCCAGTACTTC. Protein: CASSSRLAGGEETQYF.

The rearrangement uses TRBV12-3 or TRBV12-4 and TRBJ1-2, with D unclear. V lost 3 bases to trimming and J lost 4 bases, with 9 bases between them. This CDR3 is built from 13 residues. CDR3 coding DNA: TGTGCCAGCAGTTTGCAGGCCTCCTATGGCTACACCTTC. Translation gives CASSLQASYGYTF.

The chain links TRBV5-1 to TRBJ2-2; 10 bases align to TRBD2. The length of the CDR3 is 16 residues. Germline CDR1 and CDR2: SGHRS and YFSETQ. The J segment lost 3 bases and the V segment lost 5 bases, leaving 7 bases of the junction unmatched. CDR3 residues: CASSIGLADYTGELFF. CDR3 sequence (DNA): TGCGCCAGCAGTATCGGACTAGCGGACTACACCGGGGAGCTGTTTTTT.

This sequence joins TRBV27 and TRBJ2-1; TRBD2 aligns across 13 bases. V trimming: 2 bases; J trimming: 10 bases; junction bases outside the gene matches: 8. The germline CDR1 and CDR2 sequences are MNHEY and SMNVEV (reference sequence). CDR3 size: 16 residues. In nucleotides, the CDR3 is TGTGCCAGCAGTTTAATGGGACTAGCGGGGAGGAGGGAGCAGTTCTTC. This sequence encodes CASSLMGLAGRREQFF.

The chain recombines TRBV4-1 with TRBJ2-7; 7 bases match TRBD1. CDR1 and CDR2 (germline): MGHRA, YSYEKL. With 2 bases clipped from V and 2 bases from J, the junction kept 3 bases outside the gene matches. CDR3 length equals 14 residues. CDR3 residues: CASSQKDRAYEQYF. CDR3 sequence (DNA): TGCGCCAGCAGCCAAAAAGACAGGGCCTACGAGCAGTACTTC.

The chain combines TRBV4-2 with TRBJ2-1; D possibly corresponds to TRBD2 (5 bases). CDR3 length: 15 residues. From germline, CDR1 is LGHNA and CDR2 YNFKEQ. V lost 0 bases, J lost 2 bases, and 8 bases lay in between. CDR3 protein: CASSQELRAYNEQFF. Here the CDR3 DNA reads TGTGCCAGCAGCCAAGAACTGCGGGCCTACAATGAGCAGTTCTTC.

This clone was recorded a few times. This chain links TRBV2 with TRBJ2-1; 7 nucleotides agree with TRBD2. Germline values: CDR1 SNHLY, CDR2 FYNNEI. The CDR3 extends over 13 amino acids. After removal of 6 bases from V and 3 bases from J, the junction contained 2 bases not matched to a gene. CDR3 sequence reads: CASSGTIYNEQFF. CDR3 DNA: TGTGCCAGCAGCGGGACTATCTACAATGAGCAGTTCTTC.

This rearrangement joins TRBV3-1 (or the pseudogene TRBV3-2) to TRBJ2-1; the match to TRBD2 covers 7 bases. CDR1 and CDR2 from the germline V gene are LGHDT and YNNKEL (reference sequence). Losses at the gene ends were 1 base for V and 3 bases for J; bases not matched to a gene: 3. This CDR3 spans 15 amino acids. The CDR3: CASSQGSGDYNEQFF. DNA for the CDR3: TGTGCCAGCAGCCAAGGGAGCGGGGACTACAATGAGCAGTTCTTC.

The chain employs TRBV3-1 (or the pseudogene TRBV3-2) and TRBJ1-2; D not resolved. Per the germline V gene, CDR1 is LGHDT and CDR2 is YNNKEL (reference sequence). The CDR3 extends over 12 amino acids. Deletions cut 3 bases from V and 8 bases from J, with 10 bases between. CDR3 in DNA: TGTGCCAGCAGCCAGTGGGCGGGGGGCTACACCTTC. Residues: CASSQWAGGYTF.